The present entry profiles one T cell receptor beta chain with its context. Antigen specificity is unknown. An end of the junction does not agree with germline; a read error may underlie this. This entry belongs to a study of T cells in Graves' hyperthyroidism and ophthalmopathy. More than 8.5 ml of fresh peripheral blood supplied the PBMCs. The study, taken as a whole, reports: Ophthalmopathy prediction by the model preceded onset by a median approximately 5.9 months.

The germline V gene has CDR1 SNHLY and CDR2 FYNNEI. This CDR3 region has 14 residues. RNA transcripts provided the source from which TCR beta CDR3 regions were amplified. HTBI primers were employed in a first-round RT-PCR of the TCR CDR3. TCRdb re-called the multiplex PCR reads with MiXCR, one entry per CDR3 protein. The sample includes around 340,000 distinct CDR3 sequences, about 15% of them seen just once. Sequenced sample: blood. The V gene is TRBV2, the J gene TRBJ2-7, with 14 bases fitting TRBD2. The source of this sequence is a woman aged 25 to 39 with Graves' hyperthyroidism. Here the CDR3 reads CASIEGLAGGEQYF. CDR3 in DNA: TGTGCCAGCATTGAAGGACTAGCGGGAGGCGAGCAGTACTTC.